One and the same sample provided the 27 T cell receptor beta chains below, sequenced in a study of cytomegalovirus exposure and HLA in healthy donors. Use of 60 Vbeta and 13 Jbeta primers characterized the PCR. The repertoire was sequenced with immunoSEQ multiplex PCR; TCRdb's copy has only in-frame clones and lacks some. The sample has approximately 73,000 clones; less than 75% are singletons. The sample comprised PBMCs. These receptors all come from a young man in good health and CMV-seropositive.

The chain combines TRBV11-2 with TRBJ2-7; tentative D call: TRBD1 (5 bases). CDR3 size: 14 residues. Germline V gives CDR1 SGHAT, CDR2 FQNNGV. Between the trimmed V and J ends, which lost 4 bases and 1 base, there was a span of 11 bases. For the CDR3, the DNA is TGTGCCAGCAGCTCAGGGTACTCTTCCTACGAGCAGTACTTC. Translated, it gives CASSSGYSSYEQYF.

This sequence joins TRBV4-1 and TRBJ1-1, with D possibly being TRBD1 (5 bases). Trimming cost V 1 base and J 3 bases, with 9 bases left between them. This CDR3 has 14 residues. From germline, CDR1 is MGHRA and CDR2 YSYEKL. The CDR3 DNA reads TGCGCCAGCAGCCAAGCGGGGGGTTACACTGAAGCTTTCTTT. This gives the protein CASSQAGGYTEAFF.

The V and J genes are TRBV30 and TRBJ2-1; 7 bases are shared with TRBD1. There are 15 residues in the CDR3. V lost 0 bases and J lost 2; bases outside the gene matches: 4. CDR1 is GTSNPN, CDR2 SVGIG, per germline (reference sequence). CDR3 DNA sequence: TGTGCCTGGAGTGTAGCGGACAGGCCCTACAATGAGCAGTTCTTC. Residues: CAWSVADRPYNEQFF.

The chain links TRBV5-8 to TRBJ2-5; 8 positions match TRBD1. The V gene end was trimmed by 4 bases and the J gene end by 4 bases; junction bases not matched to a gene: 9. In germline, CDR1 is SGHTS, CDR2 YDEGEE. CDR3 size: 15 residues. Here the CDR3 DNA reads TGTGCCAGCAGCAGCGGGCCTCAGGGGGCAGAGACCCAGTACTTC. This sequence encodes CASSSGPQGAETQYF.

This clone is a singleton in its sample. This rearrangement joins TRBV5-3 to TRBJ1-4; no reliable D call. TRBV5-3 is assigned to the ORF class and has an uncertain function. V gave up 7 bases and J gave up 7 bases, with 17 bases separating them. This CDR3 is 14 amino acids long. CDR3: CARAGGSPTEKLFF. CDR3 DNA sequence: TGTGCCAGAGCAGGCGGGTCGCCAACTGAAAAACTGTTTTTT.

This chain links TRBV4-2 with TRBJ1-2; possible D gene TRBD1, 5 bases. This CDR3 region has 14 residues. The ends were cut back, 0 bases at V and 4 bases at J, with 9 bases in the middle. CDR1 LGHNA and CDR2 YNFKEQ come from the germline V gene. This CDR3 reads CASSQDTGTYGYTF. In DNA, the CDR3 is TGTGCCAGCAGCCAAGATACAGGAACCTATGGCTACACCTTC.

This chain uses TRBV28 with TRBJ2-3; D perhaps matches TRBD1 (5 bases). CDR1 is MDHEN and CDR2 is SYDVKM in the germline V gene. The CDR3 spans 13 residues. V lost 7 bases, J lost 1 base, and 9 bases lay in between. The CDR3 region has the DNA TGTGCCAGCACCCAGGGCGGCACAGATACGCAGTATTTT. The encoded protein is CASTQGGTDTQYF.

This clone was recorded a few times. CDR3 sequence reads: CASSLNSGGYEQYF. As DNA, the CDR3 is TGCGCCAGCAGCTTAAATAGCGGGGGATACGAGCAGTACTTC. This rearrangement joins TRBV5-1 to TRBJ2-5, with 9 bases matching TRBD2. The J call is doubtful: the DNA matches TRBJ2-7 better. The CDR3 length is 14 residues. Germline V lookup: CDR1 SGHRS, CDR2 YFSETQ.

The chain uses TRBV13 and TRBJ2-5, with a tentative D call TRBD1 (6 bases). Germline V CDR1 and CDR2: PRHDT, FYEKMQ (reference sequence). The CDR3 totals 14 residues. Trimming removed 2 bases at V and 2 bases at J, with 9 bases between. The CDR3: CASSLLGTQETQYF. DNA for the CDR3: TGTGCCAGCAGCTTATTAGGGACACAAGAGACCCAGTACTTC.

The rearrangement uses TRBV4-1 and TRBJ1-3; TRBD1 matches 7 bases. The CDR3 has 15 residues. The germline gives CDR1 MGHRA, CDR2 YSYEKL. The V gene end was trimmed by 4 bases and the J gene end by 4 bases; junction bases not matched to a gene: 7. This CDR3 is CASSLADREGNTIYF. For the CDR3, the DNA is TGCGCCAGCAGCCTAGCAGACAGGGAAGGAAACACCATATATTTT.

V is TRBV2 and J is TRBJ2-1, with TRBD2 as a possible D gene (6 bases). V was trimmed by 8 bases and J by 0 bases, leaving 14 bases between them. CDR3 size: 15 residues. The germline gives CDR1 SNHLY, CDR2 FYNNEI. The DNA for the CDR3 is TGTGCCAGCGGGGAACTAGCAACCTCCTACAATGAGCAGTTCTTC. It specifies CASGELATSYNEQFF.

The chain couples TRBV27 to TRBJ2-7, with 14 bases that match TRBD2. CDR3 length equals 17 residues. The junction had 7 bases not matched to a gene; V was cut back by 0 bases and J by 6 bases. Germline V gives CDR1 MNHEY, CDR2 SMNVEV (reference sequence). DNA of the CDR3: TGTGCCAGCAGTTTATCGGTGGGGACTAGCGGGAGCGGCGAGCAGTACTTC. Translated: CASSLSVGTSGSGEQYF.

A few counts support this clone. J is TRBJ2-1 and V is TRBV19, with TRBD2 identical over 10 bases. CDR1 and CDR2 from the germline V gene are LNHDA and SQIVND (reference sequence). The V and J ends lost 4 bases and 6 bases, in that order; junction bases with no gene match: 9. The CDR3 totals 16 residues. CDR3 coding DNA: TGTGCCAGTAGTACTCCTAGCGGGAGCGGACGCAATGAGCAGTTCTTC. Its translation is CASSTPSGSGRNEQFF.

V and J are TRBV7-9 and TRBJ2-1, with D perhaps matching TRBD2 (7 bases). The CDR3 is made up of 15 amino acids. The germline V and J ends were trimmed by 6 bases and 10 bases, with 22 bases remaining between them. The germline V gene encodes CDR1 SEHNR and CDR2 FQNEAQ (reference sequence). CDR3: CASRPIGGGSNEQFF. As DNA, the CDR3 is TGTGCCAGCAGACCTATTGGGGGCGGGAGTAACGAGCAGTTCTTC.

This chain joins TRBV6-4 and TRBJ1-5, with 9 bases that match TRBD1. This CDR3 region has 14 residues. In germline, CDR1 is MRHNA, CDR2 SNTAGT. The V gene end was trimmed by 3 bases and the J gene end by 6 bases; junction bases not matched to a gene: 3. CDR3 bases: TGTGCCAGCAGTGAAACAGGGGGCAGTCAGCCCCAGCATTTT. Protein product: CASSETGGSQPQHF.

The chain joins TRBV10-3 to TRBJ2-2; D not certain. Trimming left V 4 bases short and J 5 bases short, with 8 bases between. The germline gives CDR1 ENHRY, CDR2 SYGVKD. The CDR3 has 13 amino acids. CDR3 in amino acids: CAISGRGTGELFF. The CDR3 nucleotides read TGTGCCATCAGTGGCAGAGGAACCGGGGAGCTGTTTTTT.

The rearrangement uses TRBV7-8 and TRBJ2-2; 13 nucleotides agree with TRBD2. Germline-derived CDR1 and CDR2 are SGHVS and FQNEAQ. V lost 5 bases and J lost 6; bases outside the gene matches: 6. The CDR3 has 16 residues. The CDR3 region is CASSPRTSGSSGELFF. The CDR3 DNA follows: TGTGCCAGCAGCCCGAGGACTAGCGGGAGTTCCGGGGAGCTGTTTTTT.

This clone showed up just a few times. The gene calls are TRBV19 and TRBJ2-7, with a weak D call TRBD2 (6 bases). In germline, CDR1 is LNHDA, CDR2 SQIVND (reference sequence). This CDR3 has 12 residues. V was clipped by 7 bases and J by 2 bases, with 9 bases between them. As DNA, the CDR3 is TGTGCCAGTAAGGGACTGGCCTACGAGCAGTACTTC. Its translation: CASKGLAYEQYF.

This rearrangement joins TRBV27 to TRBJ2-1, with 12 bases matching TRBD2. The CDR3 runs 15 residues. CDR1 is MNHEY, CDR2 SMNVEV, per germline (reference sequence). V lost 5 bases to trimming and J lost 5 bases; unmatched junction nucleotides: 4. Here the CDR3 reads CASSLAGGNHNEQFF. CDR3 nucleotide sequence: TGTGCCAGCAGTCTAGCGGGAGGGAACCACAATGAGCAGTTCTTC.

The rearrangement uses TRBV9 and TRBJ2-2; the match to TRBD2 covers 12 bases. Unmatched junction bases numbered 8, after V lost 7 bases and J lost 4 bases. The CDR3 loop spans 16 amino acids. Germline assignment: CDR1 SGDLS and CDR2 YYNGEE. The CDR3 DNA reads TGTGCCAGCGGAACTAGCGGGGGGCAGGGCACCGGGGAGCTGTTTTTT. It translates to CASGTSGGQGTGELFF.

The rearrangement links TRBV5-6 to TRBJ2-7, with D unclear. The CDR3 is made up of 12 amino acids. Germline V gene lookup returns CDR1 SGHDT and CDR2 YYEEEE. Trimming removed 0 bases from V and 4 bases from J, with 5 bases in between. The CDR3 is CASSLVSYEQYF. CDR3 sequence (DNA): TGTGCCAGCAGCTTGGTTAGTTACGAGCAGTACTTC.

This clone was seen just once. The CDR3 nucleotides read TGTGCCAGTAGCCACGGACAGCACTATAGCAATCAGCCCCAGCATTTT. Translated, it gives CASSHGQHYSNQPQHF. The chain is built from TRBV19 and TRBJ1-5; D might be TRBD1 (6 bases). Trimming stripped 6 bases from V and 0 bases from J, with 15 bases between. Looked up from germline, CDR1 is LNHDA and CDR2 is SQIVND (reference sequence). This CDR3 contains 16 residues.

CDR3 DNA sequence: TGTGCCAGCAGCTTTTGGGGCGACTATGGCTACACCTTC. This codes for CASSFWGDYGYTF. This chain joins TRBV5-4 and TRBJ1-2; maybe TRBD1 (5 bases). The CDR3 contains 13 residues. Between the trimmed V and J ends, which lost 2 bases and 3 bases, there was a span of 8 bases. Per the germline V gene, CDR1 is SGHNT and CDR2 is YYREEE (reference sequence).

This clone has more than one count but fewer than ten. The rearrangement joins TRBV29-1 to TRBJ2-3; 7 bases line up with TRBD2. The V gene end was trimmed by 3 bases and the J gene end by 4 bases; junction bases not matched to a gene: 1. Germline CDR1 is SQVTM and CDR2 is ANQGSEA. The CDR3 spans 12 residues. The DNA of the CDR3 is TGCAGCGTTGAGGGAGGGTCAGATACGCAGTATTTT. It is translated as CSVEGGSDTQYF.

There are a few counts of this clone. This chain joins TRBV10-3 and TRBJ1-1; the D gene is possibly TRBD1 (5 bases). Germline V gene sequence: CDR1 ENHRY, CDR2 SYGVKD. Trimming left V 10 bases short and J 1 base short, with 16 bases between. The CDR3 consists of 14 residues. This CDR3 is CATQKGVPNTEAFF. As DNA, the CDR3 is TGTGCCACCCAGAAAGGGGTCCCGAACACTGAAGCTTTCTTT.

The gene calls are TRBV30 and TRBJ1-5; weak D call: TRBD1 (5 bases). The length of the CDR3 is 13 residues. Germline V lookup: CDR1 GTSNPN, CDR2 SVGIG (reference sequence). Trimming took 0 bases from V and 12 from J, leaving 15 bases between them. CDR3 bases: TGTGCCTGGAGTGTAGGGGTTCGCTCCTTCCAGCATTTT. The encoded protein is CAWSVGVRSFQHF.

The CDR3 sequence: CASSSRDRGTGELFF. The DNA for the CDR3 is TGTGCCAGCAGCTCCCGGGACAGGGGCACCGGGGAGCTGTTTTTT. This rearrangement joins TRBV7-9 to TRBJ2-2; TRBD1 matches 10 bases. CDR3 length: 15 amino acids. V lost 4 bases, J lost 4 bases, and 3 bases stayed unmatched. Germline V gene lookup returns CDR1 SEHNR and CDR2 FQNEAQ (reference sequence). Variable domain in full (rest from reference TRBV7-9 and TRBJ2-2): DTGVSQNPRHKITKRGQNVTFRCDPISEHNRLYWYRQTLGQGPEFLTYFQNEAQLEKSRLLSDRFSAERPKGSFSTLEIQRTEQGDSAMYLCASSSRDRGTGELFFGEGSRLTVL.